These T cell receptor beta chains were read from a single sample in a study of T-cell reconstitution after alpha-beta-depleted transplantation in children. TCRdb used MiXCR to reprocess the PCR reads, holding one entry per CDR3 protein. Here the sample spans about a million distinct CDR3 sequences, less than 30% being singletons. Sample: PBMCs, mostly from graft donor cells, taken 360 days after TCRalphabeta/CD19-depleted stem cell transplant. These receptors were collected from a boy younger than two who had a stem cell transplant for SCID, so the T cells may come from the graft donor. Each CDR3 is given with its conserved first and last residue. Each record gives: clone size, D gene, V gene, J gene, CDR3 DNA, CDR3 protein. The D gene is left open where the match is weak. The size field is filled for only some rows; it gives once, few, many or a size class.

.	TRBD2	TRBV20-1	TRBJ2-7	TGCAGTGCTATCCCAAGCGGGGTCGTCACCTACGAGCAGTACTTC	CSAIPSGVVTYEQYF
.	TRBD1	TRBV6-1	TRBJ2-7	TGTGCCAGCACTCGAGGGACAGGGGTCTACGAGCAGTACTTC	CASTRGTGVYEQYF
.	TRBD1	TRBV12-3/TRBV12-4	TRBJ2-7	TGTGCCAGCAGACTCGGACAGGGAGCCGACGAGCAGTACTTC	CASRLGQGADEQYF
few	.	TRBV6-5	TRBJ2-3	TGTGCCAGCAGTTACCCCTTAGGGGAGCAGTATTTT	CASSYPLGEQYF
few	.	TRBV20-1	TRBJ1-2	TGCAGTTTGCAGGGTTGGGACTATGGCTACACCTTC	CSLQGWDYGYTF
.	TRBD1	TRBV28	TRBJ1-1	TGTGCCAGCAGCCTCGACAGGGGGTTTAACACTGAAGCTTTCTTT	CASSLDRGFNTEAFF
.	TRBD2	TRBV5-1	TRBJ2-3	TGCGCCAGCAGGAGGACTAGCGGGGGGGCAGATACGCAGTATTTT	CASRRTSGGADTQYF
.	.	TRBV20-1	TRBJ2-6	TGCAGTGCTAGAGAATTCAGGGCTGGGGCCAACGTCCTGACTTTC	CSAREFRAGANVLTF
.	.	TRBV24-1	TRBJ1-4	TGTGCCACCAGTCCTCCGGGACTCCGGGAAAAACTGTTTTTT	CATSPPGLREKLFF
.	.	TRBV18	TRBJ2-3	TGTGCCAGCTCACCTGTCATGTCTAGCACAGATACGCAGTATTTT	CASSPVMSSTDTQYF
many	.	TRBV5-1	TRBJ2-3	TGCGCCAGCAGCTTGGCCGCGAACACAGATACGCAGTATTTT	CASSLAANTDTQYF
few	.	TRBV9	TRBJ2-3	TGTGCCAGCAGCCCCCAGACGGGAGTCTTAGCAGATACGCAGTATTTT	CASSPQTGVLADTQYF
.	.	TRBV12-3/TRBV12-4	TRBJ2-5	TGTGCCAGCAGTGGCGGGACAGAGGGACGGGAGACCCAGTACTTC	CASSGGTEGRETQYF
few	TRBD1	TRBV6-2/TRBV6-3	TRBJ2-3	TGTGCCAGCAGTCGGTTCCGGGACAGTCTCACAGATACGCAGTATTTT	CASSRFRDSLTDTQYF
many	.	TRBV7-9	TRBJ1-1	TGTGCCAGCAGCCCGGGGTGGGGGAAGGCGATTGGAGCTTTCTTT	CASSPGWGKAIGAFF
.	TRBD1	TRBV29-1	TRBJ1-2	TGCAGCGTGGCCGGGACAGGGACCTTGCTGGGCTACACCTTC	CSVAGTGTLLGYTF
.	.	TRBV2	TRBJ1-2	TGTGCCAGCAGTGAAGCGAGGGACCAAGCGGGCTACACCTTC	CASSEARDQAGYTF
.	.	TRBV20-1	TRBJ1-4	TGCAGTGCGAGGAGTAATGAAAAACTGTTTTTT	CSARSNEKLFF
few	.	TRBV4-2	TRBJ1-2	TGTGCCAGCAGCCAAGTCCCAAGGTTTGGCGGCTACACCTTC	CASSQVPRFGGYTF
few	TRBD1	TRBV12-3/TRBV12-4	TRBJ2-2	TGTGCCAGCAGAGGGGCAGGGGGCGCCGTCACCGGGGAGCTGTTTTTT	CASRGAGGAVTGELFF
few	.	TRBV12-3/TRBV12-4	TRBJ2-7	TGTGCCAGCAGTTCCTTGGACAGCTCCTACGAGCAGTACTTC	CASSSLDSSYEQYF
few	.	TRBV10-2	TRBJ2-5	TGCGCCAGCAGTGAGTCACCCCAGGGGAGGTACCAAGAGACCCAGTACTTC	CASSESPQGRYQETQYF
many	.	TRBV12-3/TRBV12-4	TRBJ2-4	TGTGCCAGCAGTTTAGAGGGACGGGCCAAAAACATTCAGTACTTC	CASSLEGRAKNIQYF
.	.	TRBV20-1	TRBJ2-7	TGCAGTGCTAGTGACGGCAGCTCCTACGAGCAGTACTTC	CSASDGSSYEQYF
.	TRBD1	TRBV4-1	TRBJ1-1	TGCGCCAGCAGCCAGAGGGGGTGGACAGGGGGGATCTGGCGGGCTGAAGCTTTCTTT	CASSQRGWTGGIWRAEAFF
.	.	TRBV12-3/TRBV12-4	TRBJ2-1	TGTGCCAGCAAGGTCAGGGCCTCCTACAATGAGCAGTTCTTC	CASKVRASYNEQFF
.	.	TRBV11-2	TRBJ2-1	TGTGCCAGCAGCGAGAGGGGGGGCATCTGGTATGAGCAGTTCTTC	CASSERGGIWYEQFF
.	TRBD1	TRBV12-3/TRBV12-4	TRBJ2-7	TGTGCCAGCAGTGGGGACAGGGAGTACGAGCAGTACTTC	CASSGDREYEQYF
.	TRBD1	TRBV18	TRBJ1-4	TGTGCCAGCTCATCCTCCGGGACAGGAACTTTGGAAAAACTGTTTTTT	CASSSSGTGTLEKLFF
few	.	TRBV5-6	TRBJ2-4	TGTGCCAGCAGCCCAGACGGACGAAACATTCAGTACTTC	CASSPDGRNIQYF
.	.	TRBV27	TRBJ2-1	TGTGCCAGCAGCCCCGTGGCGGGGGCCTGGTATGAGCAGTTCTTC	CASSPVAGAWYEQFF
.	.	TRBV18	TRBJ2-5	TGTGCCAGCTCAGGCAGACAAGCTCAAGAGACCCAGTACTTC	CASSGRQAQETQYF
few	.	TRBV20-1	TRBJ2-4	TGCAGTGCTGCGGGGGAGGGTATCAGGGGCCTAGCCAAAAACATTCAGTACTTC	CSAAGEGIRGLAKNIQYF
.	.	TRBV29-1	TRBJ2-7	TGCAGCGTTGGAGGCAGGGGTGGTTCCTACGAGCAGTACTTC	CSVGGRGGSYEQYF
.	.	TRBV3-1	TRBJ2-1	TGTGCCAGCAGCCAAGCGCCCGGTCCCTCTCCCCAGTGCAATGAGCAGTTCTTC	CASSQAPGPSPQCNEQFF
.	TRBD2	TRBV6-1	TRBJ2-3	TGTGCCAGCAGCCCCCTGATTAGCGGGGTTACTAGCACAGATACGCAGTATTTT	CASSPLISGVTSTDTQYF
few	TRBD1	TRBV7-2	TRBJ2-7	TGTGCCAGCAGCTACGACAGGGCACAGTACTTC	CASSYDRAQYF